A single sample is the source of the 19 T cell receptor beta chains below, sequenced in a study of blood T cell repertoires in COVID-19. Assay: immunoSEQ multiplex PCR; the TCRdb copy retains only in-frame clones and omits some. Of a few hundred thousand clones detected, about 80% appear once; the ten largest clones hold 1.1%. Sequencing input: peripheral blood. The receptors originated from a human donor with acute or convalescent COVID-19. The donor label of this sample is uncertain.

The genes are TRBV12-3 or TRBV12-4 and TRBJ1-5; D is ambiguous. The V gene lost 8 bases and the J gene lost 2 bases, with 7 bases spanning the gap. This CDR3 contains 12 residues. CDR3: CASSRGNQPQHF. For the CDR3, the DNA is TGTGCCAGCTCCCGGGGCAATCAGCCCCAGCATTTT.

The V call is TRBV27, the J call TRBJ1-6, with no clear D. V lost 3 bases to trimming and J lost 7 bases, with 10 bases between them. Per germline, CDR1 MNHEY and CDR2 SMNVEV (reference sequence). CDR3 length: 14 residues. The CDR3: CASSFSVLNSPLHF. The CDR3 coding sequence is TGTGCCAGCAGTTTTTCAGTTTTGAATTCACCCCTCCACTTT.

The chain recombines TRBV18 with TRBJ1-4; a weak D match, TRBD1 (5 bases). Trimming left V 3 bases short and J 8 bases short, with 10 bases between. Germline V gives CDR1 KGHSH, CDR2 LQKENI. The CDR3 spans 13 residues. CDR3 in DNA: TGTGCCAGCTCACCCAGGGTGTGGGAAAAACTGTTTTTT. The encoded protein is CASSPRVWEKLFF.

CDR3 nucleotides: TGCAGTGCTAGTGGTCTAGCGGGGGTGACCCAGTACTTC. The encoded protein is CSASGLAGVTQYF. This sequence joins TRBV20-1 and TRBJ2-5; 10 bases are shared with TRBD2. Germline V CDR1 and CDR2: DFQATT, SNEGSKA (reference sequence). After removal of 3 bases from V and 7 bases from J, the junction contained 5 bases not matched to a gene. This CDR3 spans 13 amino acids.

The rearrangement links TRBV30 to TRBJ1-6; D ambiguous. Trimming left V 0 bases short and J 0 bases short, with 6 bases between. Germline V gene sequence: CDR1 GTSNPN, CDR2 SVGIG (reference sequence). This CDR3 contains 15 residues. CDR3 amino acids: CAWSVLSSYNSPLHF. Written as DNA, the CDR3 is TGTGCCTGGAGTGTTCTGAGCTCCTATAATTCACCCCTCCACTTT.

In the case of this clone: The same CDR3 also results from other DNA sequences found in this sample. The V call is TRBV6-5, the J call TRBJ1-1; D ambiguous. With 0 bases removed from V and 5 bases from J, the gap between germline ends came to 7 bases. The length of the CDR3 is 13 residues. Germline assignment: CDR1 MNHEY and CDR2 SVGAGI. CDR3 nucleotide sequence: TGTGCCAGCAGTTACTCGAGAGGAACTGAAGCTTTCTTT. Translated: CASSYSRGTEAFF.

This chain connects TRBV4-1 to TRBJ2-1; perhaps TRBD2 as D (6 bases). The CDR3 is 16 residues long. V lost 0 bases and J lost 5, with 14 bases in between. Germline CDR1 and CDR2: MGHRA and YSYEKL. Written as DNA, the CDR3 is TGCGCCAGCAGCCAAGAAAGGAGGGCCTCGAACAATGAGCAGTTCTTC. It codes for CASSQERRASNNEQFF.

CDR3 residues: CASIGSYNSPLHF. DNA of the CDR3: TGTGCCAGCATCGGGTCCTATAATTCACCCCTCCACTTT. This chain connects TRBV6-6 to TRBJ1-6; the D is unclear. Germline V gene data show CDR1 as MNHNY and CDR2 as SVGAGI (reference sequence). This CDR3 comprises 13 residues. The V gene lost 7 bases and the J gene lost 1 base, with 5 bases spanning the gap.

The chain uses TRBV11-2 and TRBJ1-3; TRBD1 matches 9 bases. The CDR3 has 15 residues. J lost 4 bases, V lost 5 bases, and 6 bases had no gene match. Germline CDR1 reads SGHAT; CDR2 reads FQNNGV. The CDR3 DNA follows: TGTGCCAGCAGCCTTTACAGGGGGCGCGGAAACACCATATATTTT. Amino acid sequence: CASSLYRGRGNTIYF.

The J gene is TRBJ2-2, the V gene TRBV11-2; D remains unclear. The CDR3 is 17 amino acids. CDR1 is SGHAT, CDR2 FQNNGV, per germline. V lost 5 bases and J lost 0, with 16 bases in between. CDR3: CASSAESVAANTGELFF. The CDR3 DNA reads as TGTGCCAGCAGCGCGGAGAGTGTCGCCGCGAACACCGGGGAGCTGTTTTTT. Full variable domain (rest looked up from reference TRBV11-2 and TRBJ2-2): EAGVAQSPRYKIIEKRQSVAFWCNPISGHATLYWYQQILGQGPKLLIQFQNNGVVDDSQLPKDRFSAERLKGVDSTLKIQPAKLEDSAVYLCASSAESVAANTGELFFGEGSRLTVL.

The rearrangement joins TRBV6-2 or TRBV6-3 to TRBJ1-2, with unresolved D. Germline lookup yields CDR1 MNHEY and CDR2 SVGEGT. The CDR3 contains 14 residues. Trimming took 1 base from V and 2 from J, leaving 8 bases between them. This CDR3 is CASSYYTANYGYTF. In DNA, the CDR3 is TGTGCCAGCAGTTACTATACAGCAAACTATGGCTACACCTTC.

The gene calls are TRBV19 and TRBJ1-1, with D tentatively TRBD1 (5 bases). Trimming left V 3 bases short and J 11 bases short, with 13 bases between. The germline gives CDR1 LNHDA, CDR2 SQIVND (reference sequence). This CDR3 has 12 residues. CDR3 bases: TGTGCCAGTAGTATGGCCCCGGGGGTCGCTTTCTTT. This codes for CASSMAPGVAFF.

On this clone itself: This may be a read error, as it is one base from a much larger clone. CDR3 region: CASSRDSDTEAFF. The CDR3 bases are TGCGCCAGCAGTCGGGACAGTGACACTGAAGCTTTCTTT. The genes are TRBV5-1 and TRBJ1-1; 7 bases fit TRBD1. This CDR3 comprises 13 residues. Germline CDR1 and CDR2: SGHRS and YFSETQ. Trimming removed 5 bases from V and 3 bases from J; junction bases left unmatched: 4.

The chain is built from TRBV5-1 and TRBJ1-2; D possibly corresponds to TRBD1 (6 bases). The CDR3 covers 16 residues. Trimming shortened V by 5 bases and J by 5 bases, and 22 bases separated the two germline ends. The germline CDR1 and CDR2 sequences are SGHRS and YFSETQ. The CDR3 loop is CASSYAPGTPEYGYTF. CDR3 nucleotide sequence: TGCGCCAGCAGTTACGCTCCCGGGACACCGGAATATGGCTACACCTTC.

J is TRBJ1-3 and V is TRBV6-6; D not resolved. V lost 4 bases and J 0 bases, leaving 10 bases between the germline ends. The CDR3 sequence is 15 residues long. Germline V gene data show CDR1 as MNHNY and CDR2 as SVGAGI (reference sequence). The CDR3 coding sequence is TGTGCCAGCAGTTTCAGCGGTAGCTCTGGAAACACCATATATTTT. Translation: CASSFSGSSGNTIYF.

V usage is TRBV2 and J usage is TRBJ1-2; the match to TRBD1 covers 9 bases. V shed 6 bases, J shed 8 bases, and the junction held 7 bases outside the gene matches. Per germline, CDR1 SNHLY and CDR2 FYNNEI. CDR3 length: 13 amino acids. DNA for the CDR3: TGTGCCAGCAGCCGCACAGGGGGCTGGGGCTACACCTTC. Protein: CASSRTGGWGYTF.

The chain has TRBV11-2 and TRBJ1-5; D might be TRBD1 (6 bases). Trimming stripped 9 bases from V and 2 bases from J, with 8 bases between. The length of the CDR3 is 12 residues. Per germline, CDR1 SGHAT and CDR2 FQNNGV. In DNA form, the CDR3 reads TGTGCCAGTCAGGGGTGCAATCAGCCCCAGCATTTT. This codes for CASQGCNQPQHF.

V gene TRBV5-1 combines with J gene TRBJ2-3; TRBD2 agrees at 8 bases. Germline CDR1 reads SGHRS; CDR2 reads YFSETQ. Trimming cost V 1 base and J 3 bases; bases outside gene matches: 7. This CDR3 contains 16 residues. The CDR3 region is CASSLRAGGETDTQYF. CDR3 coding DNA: TGCGCCAGCAGCTTGCGGGCGGGAGGAGAGACAGATACGCAGTATTTT.

This CDR3 is CASSLTSGPAPGETQYF. The CDR3 region has the DNA TGCGCCAGCAGCTTAACTAGCGGGCCCGCCCCGGGGGAGACCCAGTACTTC. The chain has TRBV5-1 and TRBJ2-5; 9 bases align to TRBD2. This CDR3 region has 17 residues. Per germline, CDR1 SGHRS and CDR2 YFSETQ. Losses at the gene ends were 2 bases for V and 5 bases for J; bases not matched to a gene: 13. The whole variable domain, filled in from reference TRBV5-1 and TRBJ2-5, reads KAGVTQTPRYLIKTRGQQVTLSCSPISGHRSVSWYQQTPGQGLQFLFEYFSETQRNKGNFPGRFSGRQFSNSRSEMNVSTLELGDSALYLCASSLTSGPAPGETQYFGPGTRLLVL.